The 27 T cell receptor beta chains listed next were all sequenced from one sample in a study of post-analysis software for immune sequencing data. Unique molecular identifiers featured in each of the TCR beta cDNA libraries. TCRdb reprocessed the PCR reads via MiXCR and lists one record per CDR3 protein. The data contain under 900,000 distinct CDR3 sequences, roughly 50% of them seen just once; the ten biggest clones take up approximately 4.3%. Study-wide findings and caveats: Roughly five TRBV segments appeared more often in patients than in controls, and TRBV5-6, TRBV5-1 and TRBV20-1 were among these.

Antigens of these TCRs are unknown. Sequences were obtained from blood. The receptors come from a girl aged 5 to 17 with multiple sclerosis.

In DNA, the CDR3 is TGCAGTGCTAGAGGGTCGGGGAGGGGCCTTAACCGTGAGCAGTACTTC. It yields the protein CSARGSGRGLNREQYF. The chain has TRBV20-1 and TRBJ2-1; 7 nucleotides line up with TRBD2. The J call may not be correct, given that the DNA end is closer to TRBJ2-7. The CDR3 spans 16 residues. Germline values: CDR1 DFQATT, CDR2 SNEGSKA (reference sequence).

V and J are TRBV6-2 or TRBV6-3 and TRBJ2-7; D is possibly TRBD2 (6 bases). The V end was cut by 6 bases, the J end by 3 bases, with 18 bases between. Germline values: CDR1 MNHEY, CDR2 SVGEGT. The CDR3 contains 15 residues. CDR3 sequence: CASRSAGAGYYEQYF. The CDR3 region has the DNA TGTGCCAGCAGGTCCGCAGGAGCGGGTTACTACGAGCAGTACTTC.

The chain joins TRBV2 to TRBJ1-2; no definite D call. Between the trimmed V and J ends, which lost 3 bases and 6 bases, there was a span of 14 bases. Per the germline V gene, CDR1 is SNHLY and CDR2 is FYNNEI. CDR3 length equals 14 residues. The CDR3 sequence is CASSDKWAGDGYTF. The DNA of the CDR3 is TGTGCCAGCAGTGATAAGTGGGCAGGAGATGGCTACACCTTC.

The chain is built from TRBV6-5 and TRBJ2-5; a weak D match, TRBD2 (6 bases). The CDR3 extends over 14 amino acids. In germline, CDR1 is MNHEY, CDR2 SVGAGI. V lost 5 bases, J lost 13 bases, and 23 bases lay in between. CDR3 bases: TGTGCCAGCAGTGCCCGGGGACTTACGCTCGAGCTGTACTTC. Its protein product is CASSARGLTLELYF.

A few counts support this clonotype. This sequence joins TRBV30 and TRBJ2-5; D uncertain. The CDR3 is made up of 14 amino acids. Trimming removed 0 bases at V and 0 bases at J, with 8 bases between. Per germline, CDR1 GTSNPN and CDR2 SVGIG (reference sequence). The CDR3 here is CAWSVQANQETQYF. CDR3 coding DNA: TGTGCCTGGAGTGTACAAGCAAACCAAGAGACCCAGTACTTC.

The gene calls are TRBV20-1 and TRBJ2-7; D is uncertain. The CDR3 covers 14 residues. Germline lookup yields CDR1 DFQATT and CDR2 SNEGSKA (reference sequence). The V gene lost 0 bases and the J gene lost 1 base, with 10 bases spanning the gap. The CDR3 sequence is CSARDSTLSYEQYF. The CDR3 DNA follows: TGCAGTGCTAGAGACTCGACACTGTCCTACGAGCAGTACTTC.

This clonotype showed up just a few times. The CDR3 DNA reads as TGTGCCATCAGTGAGGAGGGGGGAGGCTACAATGAGCAGTTCTTC. Translating it yields CAISEEGGGYNEQFF. The chain couples TRBV10-3 to TRBJ2-1; D is perhaps TRBD1 or TRBD2 (6 bases each). The CDR3 contains 15 residues. The germline V gene encodes CDR1 ENHRY and CDR2 SYGVKD. Trimming stripped 2 bases from V and 3 bases from J, with 11 bases between.

V gene TRBV20-1 combines with J gene TRBJ2-1, with 11 bases that match TRBD2. Germline lookup yields CDR1 DFQATT and CDR2 SNEGSKA (reference sequence). Trimming took 0 bases from V and 4 from J; bases not matched to a gene: 8. The CDR3 runs to 17 residues. The CDR3 region has the DNA TGCAGTGCTAGAGATTCGGCGCTAGCGGGAGGTTACAATGAGCAGTTCTTC. Protein sequence: CSARDSALAGGYNEQFF.

The gene calls are TRBV7-9 and TRBJ2-5; TRBD1 is a possible D gene (5 bases). The CDR3 has 13 amino acids. V was clipped by 6 bases and J by 5 bases, with 13 bases between them. Germline-derived CDR1 and CDR2 are SEHNR and FQNEAQ (reference sequence). CDR3: CASRAAGLETQYF. CDR3 in DNA: TGTGCCAGCAGGGCAGCAGGGCTTGAGACCCAGTACTTC.

The gene calls are TRBV7-2 and TRBJ2-7; D tentatively reads TRBD1 or TRBD2 (5 bases each). Trimming removed 5 bases at V and 2 bases at J, with 13 bases between. CDR1 is SGHTA and CDR2 is FQGNSA in the germline V gene. This CDR3 is built from 14 residues. The CDR3 region has the DNA TGTACCAGCAGCAACCGGGACGGACCCTACGAGCAGTACTTC. It translates to CTSSNRDGPYEQYF.

This clonotype was observed a few times. This chain joins TRBV20-1 and TRBJ2-3; D uncertain. Germline CDR1 is DFQATT and CDR2 is SNEGSKA (reference sequence). With 3 bases removed from V and 2 bases from J, the gap between germline ends came to 9 bases. The CDR3 contains 13 residues. CDR3 in amino acids: CSASLRTTDTQYF. CDR3 nucleotides: TGCAGTGCTAGCCTCCGAACCACAGATACGCAGTATTTT.

This clonotype appeared once. The chain links TRBV11-2 to TRBJ1-1, with D uncertain. The CDR3 sequence is 12 residues long. V lost 3 bases to trimming and J lost 10 bases, with 12 bases between them. The V gene's germline CDR1 is SGHAT and CDR2 FQNNGV. CDR3: CASSFPGSGAFF. In DNA form, the CDR3 reads TGTGCCAGCAGCTTCCCTGGGTCCGGAGCTTTCTTT.

This clonotype has just a few counts. The V call is TRBV7-3, the J call TRBJ2-3; 9 bases match TRBD1. Looked up from germline, CDR1 is SGHTA and CDR2 is FQGTGA. V shed 3 bases and J 5 bases; nucleotides not matched to a gene: 12. The CDR3 runs to 17 residues. The CDR3 bases are TGTGCCAGCAGCTTGAATCTCGGGACAGGGTCTAAAGATACGCAGTATTTT. This encodes CASSLNLGTGSKDTQYF.

This clonotype has more than one count but fewer than ten. CDR3 in amino acids: CSALRQGDTF. CDR3 DNA sequence: TGCAGCGCTCTCCGACAGGGCGACACCTTC. This rearrangement joins TRBV29-1 to TRBJ1-2, with 7 bases aligning to TRBD1. The germline V gene encodes CDR1 SQVTM and CDR2 ANQGSEA. V shed 7 bases, J shed 12 bases, and the junction held 8 bases outside the gene matches. The CDR3 spans 10 residues.

The chain uses TRBV11-2 and TRBJ2-5; 7 bases align to TRBD2. Germline V gene sequence: CDR1 SGHAT, CDR2 FQNNGV. V was pared by 1 base and J by 1 base, with 3 bases of the junction left unmatched. The CDR3 contains 15 residues. The CDR3 protein is CASSLGASGQETQYF. The DNA for the CDR3 is TGTGCCAGCAGCTTAGGGGCTAGCGGCCAAGAGACCCAGTACTTC.

The rearrangement links TRBV20-1 to TRBJ2-1; D is tentatively TRBD1 or TRBD2 (5 bases each). The CDR3 runs 15 residues. CDR1 and CDR2 from the germline V gene are DFQATT and SNEGSKA (reference sequence). The V end lost 5 bases, the J end lost 5 bases, and 19 bases lay between the germline ends. DNA of the CDR3: TGCAGTGCTGACCGTTGGGGGTCGGCACACAATGAGCAGTTCTTC. This encodes CSADRWGSAHNEQFF.

The chain combines TRBV27 with TRBJ2-7; 9 bases are shared with TRBD2. Germline lookup yields CDR1 MNHEY and CDR2 SMNVEV (reference sequence). The CDR3 has 13 amino acids. After removal of 5 bases from V and 5 bases from J, the junction contained 4 bases not matched to a gene. The CDR3 spells CASSDSGSNEQYF. Here the CDR3 DNA reads TGTGCCAGCAGTGATAGCGGGAGCAACGAGCAGTACTTC.

The CDR3 nucleotides are TGTGCCAGCAGCTTATTTCGGGACTTCAAACTTAGCACAGATACGCAGTATTTT. This encodes CASSLFRDFKLSTDTQYF. The V call is TRBV7-2, the J call TRBJ2-3, with D maybe TRBD2 (6 bases). Trimming shortened V by 2 bases and J by 0 bases, and 18 bases separated the two germline ends. From germline, CDR1 is SGHTA and CDR2 FQGNSA. The CDR3 covers 18 residues.

V gene TRBV4-1 combines with J gene TRBJ2-4, with 10 positions matching TRBD1. The J call could be wrong; TRBJ2-7 is a better fit for the DNA end. This CDR3 contains 14 residues. Germline assignment: CDR1 MGHRA and CDR2 YSYEKL. The CDR3 sequence is CASSPPTGGLEQYF. CDR3 coding DNA: TGCGCCAGCAGCCCACCGACAGGGGGCCTCGAGCAGTACTTC.

This clonotype was recorded only once. The rearrangement uses TRBV20-1 and TRBJ2-7; 9 bases map to TRBD2. Losses at the gene ends were 0 bases for V and 5 bases for J; bases not matched to a gene: 5. This CDR3 is built from 14 residues. Germline CDR1 DFQATT, CDR2 SNEGSKA (reference sequence). The CDR3 loop is CSARDPGLADEQYF. The CDR3 nucleotides read TGCAGTGCTAGAGACCCGGGACTAGCAGACGAGCAGTACTTC.

The J gene is TRBJ2-1, the V gene TRBV15; TRBD2 matches 8 bases. This CDR3 has 17 amino acids. The trim removed 2 bases at V and 6 bases at J, leaving 12 bases unmatched. Germline-derived CDR1 and CDR2 are LNHNV and YYDKDF (reference sequence). The CDR3 reads CATSRSGGLARPNEQFF. The CDR3 nucleotides read TGTGCCACCAGCAGATCGGGTGGACTAGCCCGACCCAATGAGCAGTTCTTC.

The chain uses TRBV20-1 and TRBJ2-7; 12 bases match TRBD2. With the DNA end fitting TRBJ2-5 better, the J assignment may be wrong. The CDR3 loop spans 14 amino acids. Germline values: CDR1 DFQATT, CDR2 SNEGSKA (reference sequence). CDR3 coding DNA: TGCAGTTTCCGACTAGCGGGAGCTCCAGAGACCCAGTACTTC. Translating gives CSFRLAGAPETQYF.

This clonotype occurred a few times. CDR3 loop: CSVVQGSNYGYTF. In DNA form, the CDR3 reads TGCAGCGTTGTACAGGGATCTAACTATGGCTACACCTTC. The rearrangement links TRBV29-1 to TRBJ1-2; weak D call: TRBD1 (6 bases). Germline lookup yields CDR1 SQVTM and CDR2 ANQGSEA. This CDR3 is built from 13 residues. Deletions cut 4 bases from V and 0 bases from J, with 9 bases between. Full variable domain (rest looked up from reference TRBV29-1 and TRBJ1-2): SAVISQKPSRDICQRGTSLTIQCQVDSQVTMMFWYRQQPGQSLTLIATANQGSEATYESGFVIDKFPISRPNLTFSTLTVSNMSPEDSSIYLCSVVQGSNYGYTFGSGTRLTVV.

CDR3: CSVEGLRGIRSSYNEQFF. Written as DNA, the CDR3 is TGCAGCGTTGAGGGTCTTAGGGGCATAAGGAGCTCCTACAATGAGCAGTTCTTC. V is TRBV29-1 and J is TRBJ2-1; the D gene is possibly TRBD1 (5 bases). Germline CDR1 and CDR2: SQVTM and ANQGSEA. This CDR3 region has 18 residues. Trimming cost V 3 bases and J 0 bases, with 21 bases left between them.

The chain uses TRBV6-5 and TRBJ2-6; unclear D gene. The CDR3 runs 15 residues. Trimming removed 4 bases at V and 0 bases at J, with 7 bases between. The V gene's germline CDR1 is MNHEY and CDR2 SVGAGI. In DNA form, the CDR3 reads TGTGCCAGCAGTTTCTCCCCCTCTGGGGCCAACGTCCTGACTTTC. Translation: CASSFSPSGANVLTF.

As to this clonotype: At one of its ends the junction is not consistent with the germline gene, which may arise from a read error. This chain joins TRBV29-1 and TRBJ1-1; D unresolved. Germline V gene lookup returns CDR1 SQVTM and CDR2 ANQGSEA. This CDR3 comprises 13 residues. This chain's CDR3 is CSVQTVLNPEAFF. CDR3 nucleotide sequence: TGCAGCGTACAGACGGTATTGAACCCTGAAGCTTTCTTT.

V and J are TRBV30 and TRBJ1-2; D remains unclear. Germline CDR1 and CDR2: GTSNPN and SVGIG (reference sequence). CDR3 length: 12 amino acids. The V end was cut by 0 bases, the J end by 4 bases, with 6 bases between. CDR3 sequence (DNA): TGTGCCTGGAGTGTATTCGGCTATGGCTACACCTTC. It encodes CAWSVFGYGYTF. Based on the CDR3 plus reference TRBV30 and TRBJ1-2, the full variable domain is SQTIHQWPATLVQPVGSPLSLECTVEGTSNPNLYWYRQAAGRGLQLLFYSVGIGQISSEVPQNLSASRPQDRQFILSSKKLLLSDSGFYLCAWSVFGYGYTFGSGTRLTVV.